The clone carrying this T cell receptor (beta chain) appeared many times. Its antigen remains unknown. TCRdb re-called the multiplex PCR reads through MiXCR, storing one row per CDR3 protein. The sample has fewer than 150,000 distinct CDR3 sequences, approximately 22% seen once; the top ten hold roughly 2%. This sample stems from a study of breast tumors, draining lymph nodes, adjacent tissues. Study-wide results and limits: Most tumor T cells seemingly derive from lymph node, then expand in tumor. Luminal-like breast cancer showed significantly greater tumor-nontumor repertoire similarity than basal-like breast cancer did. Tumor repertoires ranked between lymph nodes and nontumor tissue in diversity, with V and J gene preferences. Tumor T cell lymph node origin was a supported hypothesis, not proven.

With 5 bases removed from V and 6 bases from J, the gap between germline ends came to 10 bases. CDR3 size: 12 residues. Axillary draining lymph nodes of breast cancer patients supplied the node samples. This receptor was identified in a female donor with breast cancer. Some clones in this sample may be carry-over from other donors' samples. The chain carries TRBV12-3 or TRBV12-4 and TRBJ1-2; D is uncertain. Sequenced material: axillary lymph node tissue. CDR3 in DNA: TGTGCCAGCAGTCATGCCTTTGATGGCTACACCTTC. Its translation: CASSHAFDGYTF.